This TCR beta chain was obtained from a study of shared clonotypes between healthy human individuals. As for the study in general: Aged between 18 and 49, the donors were a couple of women and three men.

Measured with immunoSEQ multiplex PCR; TCRdb has only the in-frame clones, and not every one. The top ten clones hold about 1.5% of a sample with about 980,000 clones, 76% of them seen once. V was clipped by 6 bases and J by 1 base, with 12 bases between them. Germline CDR1 reads MNHEY; CDR2 reads SVGAGI. The CDR3 has 14 residues. Sequenced: memory CD4+ T cells sorted from blood. The sample's subset: CD45RA-negative fraction. This sequence joins TRBV6-5 and TRBJ1-1; no firm D call. The receptor comes from a man aged 18 to 35 in good health. CDR3 DNA sequence: TGTGCCAGCAGCTCCTACCGTGGGAACACTGAAGCTTTCTTT. It codes for CASSSYRGNTEAFF.